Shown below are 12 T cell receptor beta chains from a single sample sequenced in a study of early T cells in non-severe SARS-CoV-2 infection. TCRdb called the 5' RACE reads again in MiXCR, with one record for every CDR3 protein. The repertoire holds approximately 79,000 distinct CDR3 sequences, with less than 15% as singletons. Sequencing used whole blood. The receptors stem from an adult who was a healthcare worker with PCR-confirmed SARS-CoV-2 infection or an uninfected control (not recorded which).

The CDR3 DNA reads as TGTGCCAGCGGAGAATCTCTCCTGTACAATGAGCAGTTCTTC. The encoded protein is CASGESLLYNEQFF. V usage is TRBV6-2 or TRBV6-3 and J usage is TRBJ2-1; D is ambiguous. Between the trimmed V and J ends, which lost 8 bases and 4 bases, there was a span of 15 bases. Germline values: CDR1 MNHEY, CDR2 SVGEGT. This CDR3 is 14 amino acids long.

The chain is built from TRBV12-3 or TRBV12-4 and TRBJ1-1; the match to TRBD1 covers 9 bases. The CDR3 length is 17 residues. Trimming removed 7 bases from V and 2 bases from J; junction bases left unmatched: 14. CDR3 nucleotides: TGTGCCAGCATCCTACAGGGGGCTGTTAGTTTTAACACTGAAGCTTTCTTT. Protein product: CASILQGAVSFNTEAFF.

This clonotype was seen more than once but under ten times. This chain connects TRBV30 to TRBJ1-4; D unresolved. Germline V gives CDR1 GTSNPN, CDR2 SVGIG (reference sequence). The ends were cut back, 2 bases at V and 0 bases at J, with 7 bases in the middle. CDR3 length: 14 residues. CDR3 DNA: TGTGCCTGGAGTTCAGCTACAACTAATGAAAAACTGTTTTTT. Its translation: CAWSSATTNEKLFF.

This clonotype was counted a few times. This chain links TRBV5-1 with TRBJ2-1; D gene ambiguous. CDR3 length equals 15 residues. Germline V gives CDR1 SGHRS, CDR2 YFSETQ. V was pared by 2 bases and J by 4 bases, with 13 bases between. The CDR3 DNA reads TGCGCCAGCAGCTTTAAAGGGCCAGAATACAATGAGCAGTTCTTC. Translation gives CASSFKGPEYNEQFF. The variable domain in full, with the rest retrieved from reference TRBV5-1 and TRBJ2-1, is KAGVTQTPRYLIKTRGQQVTLSCSPISGHRSVSWYQQTPGQGLQFLFEYFSETQRNKGNFPGRFSGRQFSNSRSEMNVSTLELGDSALYLCASSFKGPEYNEQFFGPGTRLTVL.

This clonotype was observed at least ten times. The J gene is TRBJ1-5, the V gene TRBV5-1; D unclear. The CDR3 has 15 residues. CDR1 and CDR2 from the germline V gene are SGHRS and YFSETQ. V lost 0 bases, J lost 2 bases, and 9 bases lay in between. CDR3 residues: CASSLDGIGNQPQHF. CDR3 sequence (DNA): TGCGCCAGCAGCTTGGACGGTATAGGCAATCAGCCCCAGCATTTT.

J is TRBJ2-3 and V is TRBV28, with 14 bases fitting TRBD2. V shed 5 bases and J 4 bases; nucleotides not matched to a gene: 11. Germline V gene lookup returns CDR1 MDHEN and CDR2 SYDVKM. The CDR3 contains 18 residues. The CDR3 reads CASSNTSGLAGGPDTQYF. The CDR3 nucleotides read TGTGCCAGCAGTAACACGTCCGGACTAGCGGGAGGCCCAGATACGCAGTATTTT.

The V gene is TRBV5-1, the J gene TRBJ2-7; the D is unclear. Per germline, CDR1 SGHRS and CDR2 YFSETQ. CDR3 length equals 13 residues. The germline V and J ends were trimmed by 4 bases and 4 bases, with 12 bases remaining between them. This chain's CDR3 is CASSHSGEYEQYF. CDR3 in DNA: TGCGCCAGCAGCCACTCAGGTGAATACGAGCAGTACTTC.

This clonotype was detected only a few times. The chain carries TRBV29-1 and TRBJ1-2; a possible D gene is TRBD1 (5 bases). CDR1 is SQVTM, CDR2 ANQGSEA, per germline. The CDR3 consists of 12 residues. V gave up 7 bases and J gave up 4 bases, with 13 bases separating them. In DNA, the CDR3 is TGCAGCGCTAGGGGCTACAGCTATGGCTACACCTTC. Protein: CSARGYSYGYTF. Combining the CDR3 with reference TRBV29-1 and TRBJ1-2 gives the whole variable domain SAVISQKPSRDICQRGTSLTIQCQVDSQVTMMFWYRQQPGQSLTLIATANQGSEATYESGFVIDKFPISRPNLTFSTLTVSNMSPEDSSIYLCSARGYSYGYTFGSGTRLTVV.

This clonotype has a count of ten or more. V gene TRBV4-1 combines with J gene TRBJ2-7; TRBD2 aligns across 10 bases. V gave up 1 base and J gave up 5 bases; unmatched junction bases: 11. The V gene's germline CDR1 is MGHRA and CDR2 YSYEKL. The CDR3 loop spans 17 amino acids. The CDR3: CASSQGLAAAGGDEQYF. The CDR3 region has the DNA TGCGCCAGCAGCCAAGGCTTGGCGGCAGCGGGGGGGGACGAGCAGTACTTC.

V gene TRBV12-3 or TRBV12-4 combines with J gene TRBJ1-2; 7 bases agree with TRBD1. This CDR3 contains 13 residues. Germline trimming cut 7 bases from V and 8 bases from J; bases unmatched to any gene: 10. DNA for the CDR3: TGTGCCAGCACCGTAGACAGGGCGCTCGGCTACACCTTC. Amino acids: CASTVDRALGYTF.

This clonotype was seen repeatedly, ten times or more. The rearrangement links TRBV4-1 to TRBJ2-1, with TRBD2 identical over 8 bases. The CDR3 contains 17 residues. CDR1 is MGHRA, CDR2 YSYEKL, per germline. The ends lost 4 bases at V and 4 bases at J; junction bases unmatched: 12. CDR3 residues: CASSLHPLAETYNEQFF. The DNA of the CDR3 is TGCGCCAGCAGCCTCCACCCACTAGCGGAGACTTACAATGAGCAGTTCTTC.

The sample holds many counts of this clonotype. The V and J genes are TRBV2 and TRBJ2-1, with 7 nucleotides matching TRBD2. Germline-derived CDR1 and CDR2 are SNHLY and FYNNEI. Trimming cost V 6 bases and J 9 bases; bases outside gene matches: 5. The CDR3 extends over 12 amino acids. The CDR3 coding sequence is TGTGCCAGCAGGGGGGGGTGGAGTGAGCAGTTCTTC. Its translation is CASRGGWSEQFF.